These T cell receptor beta chains were read from a single sample in a study of cytomegalovirus exposure and HLA in healthy donors. Sequencing was performed with immunoSEQ multiplex PCR; in TCRdb, only in-frame clones are kept and a portion is missing. Here the sample spans around 120,000 clones, around 74% being singletons. The sample consisted of PBMCs. Receptor source: a man between 60 and 75 years old in good health and CMV-seropositive. The CDR3 runs from the conserved cysteine through the conserved F or W. The D gene is left open where the match is weak. For some rows the clone size is stated as once, few or many, or as a class when expanded; others skip it.

V gene,J gene,clone size,D gene,CDR3 protein,CDR3 DNA
TRBV30,TRBJ1-1,-,TRBD1,CAWSVAGTVGTEAFF,TGTGCCTGGAGTGTAGCCGGGACAGTAGGGACTGAAGCTTTCTTT
TRBV7-8,TRBJ1-2,-,TRBD1,CASNVRGQGYGYTF,TGTGCCAGCAACGTCCGGGGACAGGGCTATGGCTACACCTTC
TRBV5-5,TRBJ2-7,-,TRBD1,CASSRDRGDEQYF,TGTGCCAGCAGCAGAGACAGGGGCGACGAGCAGTACTTC
TRBV2,TRBJ2-2,-,TRBD1,CASRGTGRNTGELFF,TGTGCCAGCAGGGGGACAGGGCGGAACACCGGGGAGCTGTTTTTT
TRBV9,TRBJ1-1,-,-,CASSVAQGGTEAFF,TGTGCCAGCAGCGTAGCTCAGGGAGGCACTGAAGCTTTCTTT
TRBV30,TRBJ2-3,-,-,CAWSHRETDTQYF,TGTGCCTGGAGTCACAGGGAAACAGATACGCAGTATTTT
TRBV10-3,TRBJ1-1,-,-,CAISEPEGRGETEAFF,TGTGCCATCAGTGAACCAGAGGGCCGGGGTGAGACTGAAGCTTTCTTT
TRBV7-2,TRBJ1-6,-,TRBD1,CASSLYPPGTANNSPLHF,TGTGCCAGCAGCTTGTATCCCCCCGGGACAGCCAATAATTCACCCCTCCACTTT
TRBV7-9,TRBJ1-4,-,-,CASSYPGDNEKLFF,TGTGCCAGCAGCTACCCAGGGGATAATGAAAAACTGTTTTTT
TRBV10-3,TRBJ2-3,few,TRBD2,CAISESVGGAGTDTQYF,TGTGCCATCAGTGAGAGCGTCGGGGGGGCCGGGACAGATACGCAGTATTTT
TRBV30,TRBJ2-1,-,-,CAWDTLGYNEQFF,TGTGCCTGGGACACGCTTGGGTACAATGAGCAGTTCTTC
TRBV6-1,TRBJ1-5,-,TRBD1,CASRIQGIAQPQHF,TGTGCCAGCAGGATACAGGGGATCGCTCAGCCCCAGCATTTT
TRBV27,TRBJ2-7,few,-,CASSLKRASSVYEQYF,TGTGCCAGCAGTTTAAAAAGGGCGTCTAGCGTTTACGAGCAGTACTTC
TRBV2,TRBJ1-4,-,TRBD1,CASQRGQGAEKLFF,TGTGCCAGCCAGAGGGGACAGGGGGCTGAAAAACTGTTTTTT
TRBV19,TRBJ1-5,-,-,CASSREVFNQPQHF,TGTGCCAGTAGTCGGGAGGTTTTCAATCAGCCCCAGCATTTT
TRBV2,TRBJ1-2,-,-,CASNGKGYGYTF,TGTGCCAGCAATGGAAAGGGGTATGGCTACACCTTC
TRBV7-9,TRBJ2-7,-,-,CASSPVSTAVYEQYF,TGTGCCAGCAGCCCGGTTAGCACAGCGGTTTACGAGCAGTACTTC
TRBV7-2,TRBJ2-7,-,TRBD1,CASSLSTGGEQYF,TGTGCCAGCAGCTTATCCACAGGGGGCGAGCAGTACTTC
TRBV11-2,TRBJ2-3,-,TRBD1,CASSRLDRASTDTQYF,TGTGCCAGCAGCCGACTGGACAGGGCAAGCACAGATACGCAGTATTTT
TRBV6-1,TRBJ2-1,-,TRBD2,CASRLATDNEQFF,TGTGCCAGCAGACTAGCGACAGACAATGAGCAGTTCTTC
TRBV6-5,TRBJ1-3,-,TRBD1,CASRVDRGGNTIYF,TGTGCCAGCAGGGTAGACAGGGGCGGAAACACCATATATTTT
TRBV27,TRBJ2-5,-,-,CASSTRTLQETQYF,TGTGCCAGCAGTACTCGGACACTCCAAGAGACCCAGTACTTC
TRBV30,TRBJ2-5,few,-,CARTTRGPSRVGRDQYF,TGTGCCCGGACGACGAGAGGCCCCTCTAGAGTCGGGAGAGACCAGTACTTC
TRBV28,TRBJ1-5,-,-,CAQRSGQGNQPQHF,TGTGCTCAACGATCAGGGCAGGGCAATCAGCCCCAGCATTTT
TRBV5-6,TRBJ2-7,once,-,CASSFGRSSYEQYF,TGTGCCAGCAGCTTCGGTCGGTCCTCCTACGAGCAGTACTTC
TRBV6-1,TRBJ1-1,-,-,CASRGNRVGDTEAFF,TGTGCCAGCAGAGGGAACAGGGTTGGGGACACTGAAGCTTTCTTT
TRBV10-3,TRBJ1-5,-,TRBD1,CAISPGTGLNQPQHF,TGTGCCATCAGCCCTGGGACAGGGCTAAATCAGCCCCAGCATTTT
TRBV30,TRBJ2-7,-,TRBD1,CAWSADRAYEQYF,TGTGCCTGGAGTGCGGACAGGGCTTACGAGCAGTACTTC
TRBV13,TRBJ1-5,-,TRBD1,CASSLSGTVNQPQHF,TGTGCCAGCAGCCTATCCGGGACAGTCAATCAGCCCCAGCATTTT
TRBV6-5,TRBJ1-2,few,-,CASSLLLKGYGYTF,TGTGCCAGCAGCCTACTCCTCAAGGGGTATGGCTACACCTTC